This TCR beta chain derives from a study of CD8 T cells in Susac syndrome (dated by TCRdb to the late 2010s). Describing the broader study: Among the Susac syndrome patients who were sequenced, clinically active disease was present in five or six and clinical remission was observed in 8 or 9. The study used repertoire sequencing to test whether antigen drove CD8+ T cell activation and differentiation in Susac syndrome. CD8+ T cell repertoire clonality was compared between approximately 12 healthy donors, roughly 14 Susac syndrome patients and around 15 multiple sclerosis patients. Susac syndrome patients were therapy-naive, on corticosteroids (some also receiving IVIg), or on IVIg alone at blood withdrawal.

Overall results and qualifications from the work: The TCR sequencing and HLA analysis was acknowledged to have included a relatively small number of individuals. In the total CD8+ and CD8+ TEMRA repertoires, 15 to 20 and five Susac-specific public clones, respectively, were identified. CD8+ repertoires in Susac syndrome showed clonal expansion, which was highest in CD8+ TEMRA cells and was greater in clinically active patients than in remitting patients.

As concerns this clonotype: Its specific antigen is unknown. Base qualities are missing; no much larger clone stands one base away.

RNA was extracted using the RNeasy kit, and about 0.45 to 1 microgram was reverse transcribed with random hexamers. The immunoSEQ multiplex PCR assay, covering 54 Vbeta and 13 Jbeta segments, was used to amplify TCR beta CDR3 regions. PCR amplification bias was corrected using a synthetic template baseline for primer optimization and computational correction. In the source study's methods: Reads were assigned to V, D and J genes according to IMGT and analyzed in immunoSEQ Analyzer, with only productive sequences retained. Clonality was computed as one minus Shannon entropy normalized by log2 of the number of productive unique sequences. For each patient and control, public and private clones were evaluated among the 100 most prevalent clones. Susac-specific clones were defined as absent from healthy and MS cohorts, some 1,000 published viral clones and other ImmuneACCESS disease sequences. TCRdb ran its own pipeline on the public reads, namely fastp trimming at Q25 and MiXCR clone calling, and kept in-frame beta chains. Rows matching on CDR3 protein sequence are summarized as one entry with the most common DNA and genes. TCRdb, rather than the study authors, made the V and J calls. In this sample the table shows roughly 100,000 distinct CDR3 sequences, less than 95% of which occur a single time. In total, the top ten clones hold 0.4% to 0.5% of the sample.

Including the terminal cysteine and phenylalanine, the CDR3 comprises 13 residues. Solely the CDR3 DNA is kept, with 39 bases framed from the first base. V is pared back by 1 base and J by 5 bases, with 8 bases lying between the germline termini. Per the germline V gene (reference sequence), LNHNV is the CDR1 and YYDKDF is the CDR2. High-throughput TCR beta sequencing profiled peripheral blood CD8+ and CD4+ T cells from healthy donors, Susac syndrome patients and multiple sclerosis patients. Recently defined diagnostic criteria for definite or probable disease were met by the Susac syndrome patients. Bulk CD8+ and CD4+ T cells were purified magnetically by negative isolation, whereas CD8+ TEMRA cells were enriched by FACS. Blood was drawn into EDTA tubes, processed within 24 hours, and PBMCs were isolated by density gradient centrifugation. PBMCs intended for TCR sequencing were cryopreserved in liquid nitrogen and thawed later in a water bath at 37 degrees C. The sorted or isolated CD4+, CD8+ and CD8+ TEMRA cells had a purity of 90% or higher.

The TCR sequence derives from a human donor with Susac syndrome. In this chain, TRBV15 is recombined with TRBJ1-1, with the D gene too uncertain to name. The specimen was CD8+ T cells from PBMCs. The CDR3: CATSRVQMTEAFF. The nucleotide sequence is given as TGTGCCACCAGCAGAGTCCAGATGACTGAAGCTTTCTTT.